In this sample, the clone carrying this TCR beta chain turned up a few times. Its antigen is as yet unknown. These data originate in a study of shared clonotypes between healthy human individuals. For the study at large: Three plates were used per donor for CD4 naive, three for CD4 memory, two for CD8 naive and one for CD8 memory.

Sequencing was performed with immunoSEQ multiplex PCR; in TCRdb, only in-frame clones are kept and a portion is missing. The sample shows 800,000 to 1,200,000 clones, approximately 78% of them seen only once. Germline V CDR1 and CDR2: MDHEN, SYDVKM. The CDR3 extends over 17 amino acids. V lost 5 bases and J lost 0; bases outside the gene matches: 12. Overall study findings and caveats: Non-shared clonotypes displayed generation probabilities falling below those of clonotypes present in all four donors. A small donor pool kept down the genetic and exposure-history diversity that was represented.

The chain joins TRBV28 to TRBJ1-2; 7 bases match TRBD1. The sample was memory CD4+ T cells from PBMCs. The subset is: CD45RA-negative fraction. The source of this sequence is a man between 18 and 35 years old in good health. Some clones in this sample may be carry-over from other donors' samples. The CDR3 nucleotides are TGTGCCAGCAGTCCGACCCCGGGACAGCGGTCTAACTATGGCTACACCTTC. Residues: CASSPTPGQRSNYGYTF.